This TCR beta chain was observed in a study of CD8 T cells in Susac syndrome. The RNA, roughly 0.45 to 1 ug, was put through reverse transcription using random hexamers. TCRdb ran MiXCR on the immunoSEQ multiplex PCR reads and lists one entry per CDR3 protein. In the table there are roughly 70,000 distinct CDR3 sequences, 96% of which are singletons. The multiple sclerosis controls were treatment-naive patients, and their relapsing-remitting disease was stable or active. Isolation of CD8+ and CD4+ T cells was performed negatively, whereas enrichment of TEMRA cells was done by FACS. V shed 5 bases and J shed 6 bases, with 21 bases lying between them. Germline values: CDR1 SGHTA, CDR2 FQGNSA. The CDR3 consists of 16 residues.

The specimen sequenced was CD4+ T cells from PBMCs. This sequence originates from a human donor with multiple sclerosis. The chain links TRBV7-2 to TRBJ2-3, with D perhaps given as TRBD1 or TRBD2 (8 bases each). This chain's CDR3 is CASSPGGQRGMDTQYF. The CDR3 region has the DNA TGTGCCAGCAGCCCAGGGGGCCAGCGGGGGATGGATACGCAGTATTTT.